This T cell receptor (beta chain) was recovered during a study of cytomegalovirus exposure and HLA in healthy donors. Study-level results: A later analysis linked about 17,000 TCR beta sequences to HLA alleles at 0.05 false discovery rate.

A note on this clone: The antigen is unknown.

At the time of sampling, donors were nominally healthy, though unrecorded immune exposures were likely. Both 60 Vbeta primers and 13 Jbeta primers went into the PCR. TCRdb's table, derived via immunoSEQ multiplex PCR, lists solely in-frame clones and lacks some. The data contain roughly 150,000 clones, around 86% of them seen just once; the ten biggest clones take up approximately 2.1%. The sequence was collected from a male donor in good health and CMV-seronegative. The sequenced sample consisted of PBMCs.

The CDR3 loop is CASSLLSDTEAFF. The CDR3 DNA reads as TGTGCCAGCAGCTTATTATCGGACACTGAAGCTTTCTTT. The chain recombines TRBV7-6 with TRBJ1-1; unclear D gene. Germline V gene data show CDR1 as SGHVS and CDR2 as FNYEAQ. This CDR3 has 13 amino acids. Trimming took 2 bases from V and 3 from J, leaving 7 bases between them.